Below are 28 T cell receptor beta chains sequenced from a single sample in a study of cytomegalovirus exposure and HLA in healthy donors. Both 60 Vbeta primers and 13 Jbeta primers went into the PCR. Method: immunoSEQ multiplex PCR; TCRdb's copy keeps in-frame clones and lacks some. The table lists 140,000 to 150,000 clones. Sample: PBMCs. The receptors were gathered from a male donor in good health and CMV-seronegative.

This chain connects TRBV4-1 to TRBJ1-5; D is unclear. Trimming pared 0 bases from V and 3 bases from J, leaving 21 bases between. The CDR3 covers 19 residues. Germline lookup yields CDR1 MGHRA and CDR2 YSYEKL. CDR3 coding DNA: TGCGCCAGCAGCCAAGAAGCCCCGACACCGGGAACATCCAATCAGCCCCAGCATTTT. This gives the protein CASSQEAPTPGTSNQPQHF.

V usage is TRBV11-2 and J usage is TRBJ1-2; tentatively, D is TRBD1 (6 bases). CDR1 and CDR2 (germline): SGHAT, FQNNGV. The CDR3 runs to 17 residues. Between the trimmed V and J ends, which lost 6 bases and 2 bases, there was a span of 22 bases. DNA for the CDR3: TGTGCCAGCAGTTTTTGGGCCCTCGGGACAAGCAACTATGGCTACACCTTC. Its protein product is CASSFWALGTSNYGYTF.

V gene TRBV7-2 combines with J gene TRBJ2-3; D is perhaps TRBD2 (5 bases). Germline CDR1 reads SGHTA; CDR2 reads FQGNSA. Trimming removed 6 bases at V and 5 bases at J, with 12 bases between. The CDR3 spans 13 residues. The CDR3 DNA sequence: TGTGCCAGCAGGTCCCAACTAGGAGATACGCAGTATTTT. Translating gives CASRSQLGDTQYF.

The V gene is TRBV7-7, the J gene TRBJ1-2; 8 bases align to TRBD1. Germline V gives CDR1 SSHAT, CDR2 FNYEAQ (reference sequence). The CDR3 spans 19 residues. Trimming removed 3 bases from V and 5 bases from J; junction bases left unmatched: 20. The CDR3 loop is CASSFLRDGQGNLLYGYTF. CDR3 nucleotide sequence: TGTGCCAGCAGCTTCCTCCGTGACGGACAGGGAAATTTGTTGTATGGCTACACCTTC. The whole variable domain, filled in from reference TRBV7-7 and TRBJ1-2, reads GAGVSQSPRYKVTKRGQDVTLRCDPISSHATLYWYQQALGQGPEFLTYFNYEAQPDKSGLPSDRFSAERPEGSISTLTIQRTEQRDSAMYRCASSFLRDGQGNLLYGYTFGSGTRLTVV.

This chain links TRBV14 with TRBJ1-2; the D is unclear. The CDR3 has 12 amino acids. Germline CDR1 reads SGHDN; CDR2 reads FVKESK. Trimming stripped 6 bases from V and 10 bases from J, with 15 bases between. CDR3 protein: CASSRYDTSYTF. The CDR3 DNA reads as TGTGCCAGCAGTCGCTACGACACTTCCTACACCTTC. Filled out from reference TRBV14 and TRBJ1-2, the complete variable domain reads EAGVTQFPSHSVIEKGQTVTLRCDPISGHDNLYWYRRVMGKEIKFLLHFVKESKQDESGMPNNRFLAERTGGTYSTLKVQPAELEDSGVYFCASSRYDTSYTFGSGTRLTVV.

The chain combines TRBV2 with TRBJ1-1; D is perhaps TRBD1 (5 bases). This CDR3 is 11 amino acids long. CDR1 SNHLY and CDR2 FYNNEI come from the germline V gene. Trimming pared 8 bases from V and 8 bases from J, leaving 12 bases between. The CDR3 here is CASLANREAFF. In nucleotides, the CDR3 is TGTGCCAGCCTTGCTAACAGGGAAGCTTTCTTT.

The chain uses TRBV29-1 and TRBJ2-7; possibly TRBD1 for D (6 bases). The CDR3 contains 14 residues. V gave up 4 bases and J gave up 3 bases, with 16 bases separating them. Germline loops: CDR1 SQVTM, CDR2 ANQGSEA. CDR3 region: CSVGGPGSVYEQYF. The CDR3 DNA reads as TGCAGCGTTGGGGGGCCAGGCTCCGTCTACGAGCAGTACTTC.

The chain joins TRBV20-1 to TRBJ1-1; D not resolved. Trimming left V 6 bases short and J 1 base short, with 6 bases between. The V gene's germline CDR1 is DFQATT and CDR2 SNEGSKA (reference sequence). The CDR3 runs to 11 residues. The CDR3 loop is CSALWNTEAFF. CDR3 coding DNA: TGCAGTGCACTGTGGAACACTGAAGCTTTCTTT.

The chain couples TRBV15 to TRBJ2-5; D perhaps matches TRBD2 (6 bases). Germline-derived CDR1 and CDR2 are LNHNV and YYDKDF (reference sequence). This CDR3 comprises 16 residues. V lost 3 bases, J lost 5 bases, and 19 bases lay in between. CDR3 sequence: CATSRGIPGLGETQYF. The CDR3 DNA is TGTGCCACCAGCAGGGGAATCCCGGGACTCGGGGAGACCCAGTACTTC.

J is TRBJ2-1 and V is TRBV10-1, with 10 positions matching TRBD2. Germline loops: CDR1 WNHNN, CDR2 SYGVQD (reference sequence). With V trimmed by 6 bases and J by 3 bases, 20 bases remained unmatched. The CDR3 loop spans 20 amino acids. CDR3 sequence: CASSLHHRTSGLGGYNEQFF. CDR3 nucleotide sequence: TGCGCCAGCAGCCTACACCACCGGACTAGCGGTTTAGGGGGCTACAATGAGCAGTTCTTC.

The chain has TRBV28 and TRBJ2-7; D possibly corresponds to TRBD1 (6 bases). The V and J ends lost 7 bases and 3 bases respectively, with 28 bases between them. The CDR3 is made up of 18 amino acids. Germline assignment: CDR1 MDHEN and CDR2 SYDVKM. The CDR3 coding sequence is TGTGCCAGCATTACAAAAGGGTCTAACGGGACATATTTCTACGAGCAGTACTTC. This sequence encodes CASITKGSNGTYFYEQYF.

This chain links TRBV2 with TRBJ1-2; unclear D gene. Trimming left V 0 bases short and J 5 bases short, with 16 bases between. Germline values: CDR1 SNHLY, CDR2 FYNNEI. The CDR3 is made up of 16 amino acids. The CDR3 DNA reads TGTGCCAGCAGTGAAGCGCTGGGCAGGTACGTTTATGGCTACACCTTC. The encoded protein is CASSEALGRYVYGYTF.

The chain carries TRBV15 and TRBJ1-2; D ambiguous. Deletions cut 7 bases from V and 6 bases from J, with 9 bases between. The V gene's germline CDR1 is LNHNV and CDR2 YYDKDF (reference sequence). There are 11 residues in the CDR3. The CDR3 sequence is CATTHSNGYTF. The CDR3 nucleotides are TGTGCCACCACCCACTCAAATGGCTACACCTTC.

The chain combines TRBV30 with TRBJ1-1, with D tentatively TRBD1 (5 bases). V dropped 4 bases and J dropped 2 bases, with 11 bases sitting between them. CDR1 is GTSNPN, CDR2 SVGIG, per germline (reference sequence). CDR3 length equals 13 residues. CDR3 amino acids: CAWTGFGNTEAFF. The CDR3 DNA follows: TGTGCCTGGACAGGGTTCGGAAACACTGAAGCTTTCTTT. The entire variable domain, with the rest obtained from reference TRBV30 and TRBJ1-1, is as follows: SQTIHQWPATLVQPVGSPLSLECTVEGTSNPNLYWYRQAAGRGLQLLFYSVGIGQISSEVPQNLSASRPQDRQFILSSKKLLLSDSGFYLCAWTGFGNTEAFFGQGTRLTVV.

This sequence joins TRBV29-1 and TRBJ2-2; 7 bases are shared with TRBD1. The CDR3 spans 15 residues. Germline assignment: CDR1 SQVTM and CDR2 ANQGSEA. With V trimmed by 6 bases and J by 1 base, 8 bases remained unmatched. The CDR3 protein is CSVGSTGKNTGELFF. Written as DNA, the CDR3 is TGCAGCGTGGGATCGACAGGGAAGAACACCGGGGAGCTGTTTTTT.

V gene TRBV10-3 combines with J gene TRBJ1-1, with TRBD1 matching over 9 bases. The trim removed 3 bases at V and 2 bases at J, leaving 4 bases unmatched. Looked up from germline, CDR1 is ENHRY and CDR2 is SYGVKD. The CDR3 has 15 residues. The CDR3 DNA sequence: TGTGCCATCAGTGAACCGGGACAGGGAAACACTGAAGCTTTCTTT. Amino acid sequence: CAISEPGQGNTEAFF.

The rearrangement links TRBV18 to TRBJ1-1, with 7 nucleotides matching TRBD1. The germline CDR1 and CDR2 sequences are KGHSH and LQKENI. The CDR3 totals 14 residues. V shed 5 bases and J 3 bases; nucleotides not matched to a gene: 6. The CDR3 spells CASSLRQGDTEAFF. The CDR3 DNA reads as TGTGCCAGCTCATTACGACAGGGAGACACTGAAGCTTTCTTT.

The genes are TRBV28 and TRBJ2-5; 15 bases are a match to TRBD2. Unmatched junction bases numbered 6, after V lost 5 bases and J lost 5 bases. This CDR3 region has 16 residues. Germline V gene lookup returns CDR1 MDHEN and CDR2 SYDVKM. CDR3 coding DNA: TGTGCCAGCAGTCGGACTAGCGGGGGGGGGAGGGAGACCCAGTACTTC. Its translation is CASSRTSGGGRETQYF.

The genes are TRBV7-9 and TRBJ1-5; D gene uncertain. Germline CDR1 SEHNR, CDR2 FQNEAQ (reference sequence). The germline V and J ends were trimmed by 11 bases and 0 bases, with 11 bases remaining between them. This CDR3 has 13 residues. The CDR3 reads CASSGVSNQPQHF. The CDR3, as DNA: TGTGCCTCGAGCGGGGTTAGCAATCAGCCCCAGCATTTT.

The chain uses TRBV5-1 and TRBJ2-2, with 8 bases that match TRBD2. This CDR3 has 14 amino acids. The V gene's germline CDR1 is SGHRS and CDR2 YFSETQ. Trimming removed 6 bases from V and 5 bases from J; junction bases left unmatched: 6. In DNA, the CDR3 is TGCGCCAGCACGAGCGGGAGCAGTACCGGGGAGCTGTTTTTT. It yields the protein CASTSGSSTGELFF.

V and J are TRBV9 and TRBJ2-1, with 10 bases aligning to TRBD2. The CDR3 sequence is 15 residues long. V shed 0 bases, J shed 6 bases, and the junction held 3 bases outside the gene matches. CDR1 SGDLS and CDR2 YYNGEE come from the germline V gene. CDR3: CASSVVAGGLNEQFF. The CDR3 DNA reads TGTGCCAGCAGCGTAGTAGCGGGAGGCCTCAATGAGCAGTTCTTC.

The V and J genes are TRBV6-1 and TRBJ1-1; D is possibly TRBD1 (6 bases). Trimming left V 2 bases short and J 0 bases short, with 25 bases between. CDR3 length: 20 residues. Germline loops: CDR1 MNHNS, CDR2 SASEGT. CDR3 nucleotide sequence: TGTGCCAGCAGTGAACAGGGCAAGTGGACAGAGGGTACAATGAACACTGAAGCTTTCTTT. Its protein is CASSEQGKWTEGTMNTEAFF.

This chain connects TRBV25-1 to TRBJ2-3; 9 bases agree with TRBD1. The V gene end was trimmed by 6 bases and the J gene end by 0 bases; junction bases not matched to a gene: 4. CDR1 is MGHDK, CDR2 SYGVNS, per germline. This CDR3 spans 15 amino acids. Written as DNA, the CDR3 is TGTGCCAGCAGCGGACAGGGGCGAAGCACAGATACGCAGTATTTT. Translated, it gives CASSGQGRSTDTQYF.

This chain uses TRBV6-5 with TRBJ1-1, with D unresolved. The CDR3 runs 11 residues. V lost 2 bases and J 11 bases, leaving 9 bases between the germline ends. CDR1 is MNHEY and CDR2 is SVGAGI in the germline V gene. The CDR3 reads CASSYGRAAFF. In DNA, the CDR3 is TGTGCCAGCAGTTACGGCCGAGCGGCTTTCTTT.

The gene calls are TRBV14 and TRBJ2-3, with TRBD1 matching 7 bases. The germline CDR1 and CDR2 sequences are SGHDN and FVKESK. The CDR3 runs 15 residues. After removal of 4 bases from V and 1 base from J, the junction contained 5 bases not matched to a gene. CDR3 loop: CASSLPGQRTDTQYF. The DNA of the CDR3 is TGTGCCAGCAGCCTGCCGGGACAGCGCACAGATACGCAGTATTTT.

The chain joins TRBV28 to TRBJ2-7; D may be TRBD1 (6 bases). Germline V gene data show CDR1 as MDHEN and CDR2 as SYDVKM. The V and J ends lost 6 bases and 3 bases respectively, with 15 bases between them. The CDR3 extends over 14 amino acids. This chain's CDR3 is CASRYRDTYYEQYF. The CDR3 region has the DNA TGTGCCAGCAGATACCGGGACACCTACTACGAGCAGTACTTC.

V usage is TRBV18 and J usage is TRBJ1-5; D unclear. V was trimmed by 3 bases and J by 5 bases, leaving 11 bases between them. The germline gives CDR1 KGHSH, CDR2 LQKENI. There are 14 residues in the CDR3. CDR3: CASSPRNADQPQHF. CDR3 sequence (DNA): TGTGCCAGCTCACCCCGAAACGCGGATCAGCCCCAGCATTTT. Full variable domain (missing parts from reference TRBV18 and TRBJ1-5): NAGVMQNPRHLVRRRGQEARLRCSPMKGHSHVYWYRQLPEEGLKFMVYLQKENIIDESGMPKERFSAEFPKEGPSILRIQQVVRGDSAAYFCASSPRNADQPQHFGDGTRLSIL.

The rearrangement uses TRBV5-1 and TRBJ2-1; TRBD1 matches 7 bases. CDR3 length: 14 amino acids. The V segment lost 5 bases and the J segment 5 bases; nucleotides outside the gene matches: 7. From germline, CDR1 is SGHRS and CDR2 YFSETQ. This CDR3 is CASRRGQVDNEQFF. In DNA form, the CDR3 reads TGCGCCAGCAGAAGAGGACAGGTGGACAATGAGCAGTTCTTC.